Sequencing of this T cell receptor (beta chain) was carried out in a study of blood T cell repertoires in COVID-19. Study context: Researchers got acute and convalescent COVID-19 samples from the United States, Italy and Spain. In each case, the material was cDNA or gDNA derived from T cells, B-cell-depleted T cells, or PBMCs.

Original processing notes: Reference gene primer amplification in the assay estimated nucleated cell counts. The data were produced by immunoSEQ multiplex PCR, yet TCRdb's version contains in-frame clones alone and is incomplete. The DNA gave D and trimming, while V, J and clone size come from that table. The repertoire includes around 26,000 clones, around nine tenths of them detected once, and roughly 15% sits in the top ten. Losses at the gene ends were 6 bases for V and 6 bases for J; bases not matched to a gene: 10. Germline CDR1 reads LNHDA; CDR2 reads SQIVND (reference sequence). The CDR3 covers 15 residues.

The rearrangement links TRBV19 to TRBJ2-2; 7 bases are shared with TRBD1. Input material: peripheral blood. The clonotype originates from a human donor in a cohort sampled during active COVID-19. The CDR3: CASRPSYTGAGELFF. The CDR3 DNA follows: TGTGCCAGTAGACCCAGCTACACAGGGGCCGGGGAGCTGTTTTTT.